Below are 6 T cell receptor beta chains sequenced from a single sample in a study. TCRdb re-called the 5' RACE reads with MiXCR, one entry per CDR3 protein. Of 6,500 to 10,000 distinct CDR3 sequences in the sample, more than 15% are singletons; the top ten hold roughly 3.4%. The specimen was memory CD4+ T cells sorted from blood. Regarding subset: memory CD4+ T cells, CD4+CD45RO+CD25-. The receptors derive from a female donor with breast cancer.

This clonotype was recorded a few times. The chain combines TRBV28 with TRBJ2-4; TRBD2 is a possible D gene (5 bases). Germline CDR1 and CDR2: MDHEN and SYDVKM. V was trimmed by 8 bases and J by 7 bases, leaving 9 bases between them. The CDR3 has 11 amino acids. The CDR3: CASGSINIQYF. CDR3 sequence (DNA): TGTGCCAGCGGGAGTATCAACATTCAGTACTTC.

Notes on this clonotype: The conserved phenylalanine or tryptophan normally closing the CDR3 is absent here, so this likely arose from a read error. The chain joins TRBV29-1 to TRBJ2-3, with D perhaps matching TRBD1 (7 bases). The CDR3 sequence is 14 residues long. CDR1 and CDR2 (germline): SQVTM, ANQGSEA. In DNA, the CDR3 is TGCAGTGTTGAAAACTCAGGGGGGACAGATACGCAGTATCTT. Protein: CSVENSGGTDTQYL.

This clonotype ranks as medium-sized. The chain combines TRBV27 with TRBJ1-5, with D perhaps matching TRBD1 (5 bases). V was pared by 7 bases and J by 5 bases, with 18 bases between. Germline lookup yields CDR1 MNHEY and CDR2 SMNVEV (reference sequence). CDR3 length: 15 residues. The CDR3 nucleotides read TGTGCCAGCACCCTACTGAGGGGACCTTATCAGCCCCAGCATTTT. Protein product: CASTLLRGPYQPQHF.

This clonotype came up many times. Sequence at one end of the junction differs from germline and may be a read error. V usage is TRBV7-7 and J usage is TRBJ2-2; TRBD1 might be the D (5 bases). The CDR3 consists of 13 residues. Looked up from germline, CDR1 is SSHAT and CDR2 is FNYEAQ (reference sequence). CDR3 sequence reads: CASSLSGTGELFF. The CDR3 DNA reads TGTGCTAGCAGCCTCTCAGGGACCGGGGAGCTGTTTTTT.

In its sample, this clonotype is medium-sized. V and J are TRBV6-1 and TRBJ2-3, with 7 nucleotides matching TRBD2. The V segment lost 7 bases and the J segment 4 bases; nucleotides outside the gene matches: 8. The CDR3 length is 14 residues. Germline CDR1 and CDR2: MNHNS and SASEGT. CDR3 protein: CASTGGSLADTQYF. CDR3 nucleotide sequence: TGTGCCAGCACCGGCGGGAGTTTGGCAGATACGCAGTATTTT.

This clonotype showed up just a few times. A junction boundary mismatches the germline segment, possibly from a read error. The V call is TRBV7-9, the J call TRBJ1-3; D remains unclear. The germline CDR1 and CDR2 sequences are SEHNR and FQNEAQ (reference sequence). There are 17 residues in the CDR3. CDR3 in amino acids: CAISLVLGNRPGNTIYF. DNA for the CDR3: TGTGCCATCAGCTTAGTTCTGGGCAACCGCCCTGGAAACACCATATATTTT. Combining the CDR3 with reference TRBV7-9 and TRBJ1-3 gives the whole variable domain DTGVSQNPRHKITKRGQNVTFRCDPISEHNRLYWYRQTLGQGPEFLTYFQNEAQLEKSRLLSDRFSAERPKGSFSTLEIQRTEQGDSAMYLCAISLVLGNRPGNTIYFGEGSWLTVV.